Each of the 13 T cell receptor beta chains below was sequenced from the same sample in a study of blood T cell repertoires in COVID-19. Clones were sequenced by immunoSEQ multiplex PCR, and TCRdb holds only the in-frame ones, with some missing. The sample lists roughly 200,000 clones; 70% to 90% were seen once. Sequencing was done on a sample of peripheral blood. The receptors were sampled from a man between 60 and 70 years old with acute or convalescent COVID-19.

The V and J genes are TRBV3-1 (or the pseudogene TRBV3-2) and TRBJ2-1; D possibly corresponds to TRBD1 (6 bases). This CDR3 spans 13 amino acids. V dropped 0 bases and J dropped 14 bases, with 14 bases sitting between them. Germline V CDR1 and CDR2: LGHDT, YNNKEL (reference sequence). Here the CDR3 reads CASSQDLGRQEFF. The CDR3 DNA reads as TGTGCCAGCAGCCAAGATTTAGGACGACAGGAGTTCTTC.

This clone was seen a handful of times. The genes are TRBV7-9 and TRBJ2-7; TRBD2 is a possible D gene (7 bases). The germline V and J ends were trimmed by 0 bases and 2 bases, with 20 bases remaining between them. The CDR3 totals 18 residues. From germline, CDR1 is SEHNR and CDR2 FQNEAQ (reference sequence). As DNA, the CDR3 is TGTGCCAGCAGCTTAGCGTCGTCTGGGGGGGCTAGCGCCTACGAGCAGTACTTC. It yields the protein CASSLASSGGASAYEQYF.

This chain joins TRBV18 and TRBJ2-1; D possibly corresponds to TRBD1 (5 bases). Trimming removed 3 bases at V and 5 bases at J, with 11 bases between. This CDR3 has 14 residues. Germline V gives CDR1 KGHSH, CDR2 LQKENI. In DNA form, the CDR3 reads TGTGCCAGCTCACCTACAGGCGACAACAATGAGCAGTTCTTC. Amino acid sequence: CASSPTGDNNEQFF. Combining the CDR3 with reference TRBV18 and TRBJ2-1 gives the whole variable domain NAGVMQNPRHLVRRRGQEARLRCSPMKGHSHVYWYRQLPEEGLKFMVYLQKENIIDESGMPKERFSAEFPKEGPSILRIQQVVRGDSAAYFCASSPTGDNNEQFFGPGTRLTVL.

The V gene is TRBV11-2, the J gene TRBJ1-2; tentative D call: TRBD1 (5 bases). The germline V gene has CDR1 SGHAT and CDR2 FQNNGV. This CDR3 spans 13 amino acids. V was cut by 5 bases and J by 4 bases, with 11 bases left in between. CDR3 nucleotide sequence: TGTGCCAGCAGCCCAGGTGGGGCCTATGGCTACACCTTC. Its protein product is CASSPGGAYGYTF.

The chain has TRBV6-2 or TRBV6-3 and TRBJ2-7, with a possible D match to TRBD2 (6 bases). Germline CDR1 reads MNHEY; CDR2 reads SVGEGT. The CDR3 length is 15 residues. V dropped 4 bases and J dropped 5 bases, with 18 bases sitting between them. The CDR3 loop is CASSSQATSMNEQYF. CDR3 in DNA: TGTGCCAGCAGTTCGCAGGCGACTAGTATGAACGAGCAGTACTTC.

This chain links TRBV28 with TRBJ2-1; D is ambiguous. Germline assignment: CDR1 MDHEN and CDR2 SYDVKM. The V and J ends lost 6 bases and 8 bases respectively, with 17 bases between them. This CDR3 spans 14 amino acids. DNA of the CDR3: TGTGCCAGCAGCCCATTATCAGAAAATCATGAGCAGTTCTTC. Its translation: CASSPLSENHEQFF.

Only a few counts were recorded for this clone. CDR3 bases: TGTGCCAGCAGCCAAGACGTGGTGGCAGGGGGTGGGGGTGAGCAGTTCTTC. The encoded protein is CASSQDVVAGGGGEQFF. V usage is TRBV4-2 and J usage is TRBJ2-1; 7 bases are a match to TRBD1. The trim removed 0 bases at V and 9 bases at J, leaving 14 bases unmatched. The germline CDR1 and CDR2 sequences are LGHNA and YNFKEQ. CDR3 length: 17 amino acids.

This clone came up a few times. J is TRBJ1-1 and V is TRBV28; TRBD1 aligns across 8 bases. This CDR3 region has 13 residues. Germline loops: CDR1 MDHEN, CDR2 SYDVKM. Trimming cost V 5 bases and J 10 bases; bases outside gene matches: 9. CDR3 sequence (DNA): TGTGCCAGCAGTATCAGGGGGCCTGGAGGAGCTTTCTTT. Translating gives CASSIRGPGGAFF.

The chain links TRBV9 to TRBJ2-1, with 10 bases that match TRBD2. Germline values: CDR1 SGDLS, CDR2 YYNGEE. Trimming took 4 bases from V and 8 from J; bases not matched to a gene: 18. This CDR3 is 18 amino acids long. For the CDR3, the DNA is TGTGCCAGCAGCCCACGGGGGGATCTCCTAGCGGGAGTGGATGAGCAGTTCTTC. Protein: CASSPRGDLLAGVDEQFF.

Regarding this clone: At one end, the junction sequence differs from germline, possibly due to a read error. V is TRBV7-7 and J is TRBJ2-7; a weak D match, TRBD1 (5 bases). The CDR3 contains 15 residues. Germline values: CDR1 SSHAT, CDR2 FNYEAQ (reference sequence). The chain's CDR3 is CASSLAQGSDYEQYF. The CDR3 bases are TGTGCTAGCAGCTTAGCCCAGGGAAGTGACTACGAGCAGTACTTC.

The V call is TRBV6-5, the J call TRBJ2-5; TRBD1 agrees at 11 bases. The CDR3 contains 15 residues. V lost 6 bases to trimming and J lost 2 bases; unmatched junction nucleotides: 5. Germline V CDR1 and CDR2: MNHEY, SVGAGI. The CDR3 DNA sequence: TGTGCCAGCAGCCTCGGGACAGGGGGGCAAGAGACCCAGTACTTC. Protein sequence: CASSLGTGGQETQYF.

The rearrangement uses TRBV5-1 and TRBJ2-5, with a weak D call TRBD2 (6 bases). There are 14 residues in the CDR3. Germline CDR1 SGHRS, CDR2 YFSETQ. Trimming pared 0 bases from V and 5 bases from J, leaving 11 bases between. The CDR3 DNA reads TGCGCCAGCAGCTTGGAGAGCGGGCCTGAGACCCAGTACTTC. This encodes CASSLESGPETQYF.

The rearrangement links TRBV19 to TRBJ1-2; 7 bases align to TRBD1. Germline CDR1 and CDR2: LNHDA and SQIVND (reference sequence). Losses at the gene ends were 5 bases for V and 2 bases for J; bases not matched to a gene: 5. This CDR3 has 14 residues. The CDR3: CASSSGTDNYGYTF. The CDR3 coding sequence is TGTGCCAGTAGTTCCGGGACAGACAACTATGGCTACACCTTC.